The 27 T cell receptor beta chains listed next were all sequenced from one sample in a study of blood T cell repertoires in COVID-19. TCRdb's table, derived via immunoSEQ multiplex PCR, lists solely in-frame clones and lacks some. The table has under 300,000 clones, 88% seen once. The sequenced material came from PBMCs or T cells enriched from blood (not recorded which). All receptors come from a woman between 45 and 60 years old who had recovered from COVID-19.

The chain has TRBV30 and TRBJ1-6, with D maybe TRBD1 (6 bases). Between the trimmed V and J ends, which lost 3 bases and 5 bases, there was a span of 11 bases. Germline CDR1 and CDR2: GTSNPN and SVGIG (reference sequence). The CDR3 has 14 amino acids. Here the CDR3 reads CAWRRGGDNSPLHF. CDR3 sequence (DNA): TGTGCCTGGAGGAGGGGGGGGGATAATTCACCCCTCCACTTT.

The chain employs TRBV7-2 and TRBJ1-2; possible D gene TRBD1, 6 bases. The CDR3 runs 14 residues. Germline V lookup: CDR1 SGHTA, CDR2 FQGNSA. V was shortened by 0 bases and J by 4 bases, with 9 bases between the two germline ends. In DNA, the CDR3 is TGTGCCAGCAGCTTAGCGCAAGGGGGCTATGGCTACACCTTC. Translated, it gives CASSLAQGGYGYTF. Drawing the rest from reference TRBV7-2 and TRBJ1-2, the complete variable domain is GAGVSQSPSNKVTEKGKDVELRCDPISGHTALYWYRQSLGQGLEFLIYFQGNSAPDKSGLPSDRFSAERTGGSVSTLTIQRTQQEDSAVYLCASSLAQGGYGYTFGSGTRLTVV.

The V and J genes are TRBV7-8 and TRBJ1-5, with 7 bases matching TRBD1. Per the germline V gene, CDR1 is SGHVS and CDR2 is FQNEAQ. The CDR3 sequence is 14 residues long. V trimming: 3 bases; J trimming: 7 bases; junction bases outside the gene matches: 6. Here the CDR3 reads CASSFGQAGQPQHF. CDR3 sequence (DNA): TGTGCCAGCAGCTTTGGACAGGCTGGGCAGCCCCAGCATTTT.

The chain recombines TRBV18 with TRBJ2-7; the match to TRBD1 covers 7 bases. Germline CDR1 and CDR2: KGHSH and LQKENI. The CDR3 loop spans 14 amino acids. The J segment lost 5 bases and the V segment lost 4 bases, leaving 8 bases of the junction unmatched. CDR3 protein: CASSLGQPGDEQYF. Here the CDR3 DNA reads TGTGCCAGCTCACTGGGACAGCCCGGGGACGAGCAGTACTTC.

The chain uses TRBV18 and TRBJ2-2, with D tentatively TRBD2 (5 bases). V shed 2 bases and J shed 7 bases, with 11 bases lying between them. Germline V gene data show CDR1 as KGHSH and CDR2 as LQKENI. The CDR3 spans 14 residues. CDR3 nucleotides: TGTGCCAGCTCACCAGGGGAGAGAAACGGGGAGCTGTTTTTT. It yields the protein CASSPGERNGELFF. The whole variable domain, remainder taken from reference TRBV18 and TRBJ2-2, is NAGVMQNPRHLVRRRGQEARLRCSPMKGHSHVYWYRQLPEEGLKFMVYLQKENIIDESGMPKERFSAEFPKEGPSILRIQQVVRGDSAAYFCASSPGERNGELFFGEGSRLTVL.

This rearrangement joins TRBV18 to TRBJ2-5; no firm D call. Germline V gene lookup returns CDR1 KGHSH and CDR2 LQKENI. There are 13 residues in the CDR3. V lost 4 bases to trimming and J lost 2 bases, with 8 bases between them. The CDR3 nucleotides are TGTGCCAGCTCACTTCTCCTTCAAGAGACCCAGTACTTC. Translated: CASSLLLQETQYF.

The chain is built from TRBV2 and TRBJ2-1; TRBD2 matches at 13 bases. Germline V lookup: CDR1 SNHLY, CDR2 FYNNEI. This CDR3 is 15 amino acids long. Losses at the gene ends were 7 bases for V and 5 bases for J; bases not matched to a gene: 5. The CDR3 DNA sequence: TGTGCCAGCACTCTACTAGCGGGAGGGGACAATGAGCAGTTCTTC. Translation gives CASTLLAGGDNEQFF.

The V call is TRBV19, the J call TRBJ1-5; D unresolved. This CDR3 has 15 residues. Germline lookup yields CDR1 LNHDA and CDR2 SQIVND (reference sequence). V lost 4 bases, J lost 0 bases, and 10 bases lay in between. In DNA form, the CDR3 reads TGTGCCAGTAGTAACCTTCAGTATAGCAATCAGCCCCAGCATTTT. Translated: CASSNLQYSNQPQHF.

Only one count was recorded for this clone. J is TRBJ2-1 and V is TRBV5-1, with a tentative D call TRBD2 (5 bases). There are 14 residues in the CDR3. Germline V gene data show CDR1 as SGHRS and CDR2 as YFSETQ. V gave up 0 bases and J gave up 7 bases, with 11 bases separating them. The DNA for the CDR3 is TGCGCCAGCAGCTTGGCCGGGTTAGCGAATGAGCAGTTCTTC. Protein sequence: CASSLAGLANEQFF.

The genes are TRBV27 and TRBJ1-2; 7 positions match TRBD1. V shed 2 bases and J 6 bases; nucleotides not matched to a gene: 3. Per germline, CDR1 MNHEY and CDR2 SMNVEV (reference sequence). This CDR3 contains 13 residues. The CDR3 coding sequence is TGTGCCAGCAGTTTACGACAGGGTGATGGCTACACCTTC. It translates to CASSLRQGDGYTF.

This clone was found once. J is TRBJ1-5 and V is TRBV5-1; 9 nucleotides align to TRBD1. The CDR3 sequence is 15 residues long. V shed 3 bases, J shed 3 bases, and the junction held 4 bases outside the gene matches. CDR1 and CDR2 (germline): SGHRS, YFSETQ. The CDR3: CASSSGQGPNQPQHF. For the CDR3, the DNA is TGCGCCAGCAGCTCGGGACAGGGCCCCAATCAGCCCCAGCATTTT.

This clone was counted once. The chain employs TRBV7-2 and TRBJ2-7, with TRBD2 matching over 10 bases. Trimming at V came to 4 bases and at J to 6 bases, leaving 9 bases not matched to a gene. CDR1 is SGHTA and CDR2 is FQGNSA in the germline V gene. CDR3 length: 15 amino acids. The CDR3 bases are TGTGCCAGCAGCTCAGACCTAGCGGGAGTCGGCGAGCAGTACTTC. This gives the protein CASSSDLAGVGEQYF.

The V call is TRBV24-1, the J call TRBJ2-1; 9 bases agree with TRBD2. Trimming cost V 4 bases and J 1 base; bases outside gene matches: 13. This CDR3 comprises 19 residues. Germline CDR1 KGHDR, CDR2 SFDVKD. CDR3 sequence (DNA): TGTGCCACCAGTGACCCGGGGCCTAGCGGGGTCTCTTCCTACAATGAGCAGTTCTTC. It codes for CATSDPGPSGVSSYNEQFF.

The CDR3 reads CASRGGNSNQPQHF. CDR3 DNA: TGTGCCAGCAGGGGCGGGAATAGCAATCAGCCCCAGCATTTT. The rearrangement joins TRBV6-5 to TRBJ1-5, with unresolved D. The V end lost 6 bases, the J end lost 0 bases, and 9 bases lay between the germline ends. The CDR3 sequence is 14 residues long. Germline values: CDR1 MNHEY, CDR2 SVGAGI.

The J gene is TRBJ2-2, the V gene TRBV7-2, with 12 positions matching TRBD2. Trimming took 4 bases from V and 1 from J; bases not matched to a gene: 1. The CDR3 sequence is 16 residues long. Per the germline V gene, CDR1 is SGHTA and CDR2 is FQGNSA. DNA for the CDR3: TGTGCCAGCAGCTCTAGCGGGAGGGTGAACACCGGGGAGCTGTTTTTT. This encodes CASSSSGRVNTGELFF.

Concerning this clone itself: The junction differs from germline at one of its ends, possibly a read error. This rearrangement joins TRBV7-2 to TRBJ1-1; D might be TRBD1 (5 bases). The CDR3 is made up of 14 amino acids. Germline V lookup: CDR1 SGHTA, CDR2 FQGNSA. CDR3 sequence: CASSLADRNTEAFF. CDR3 sequence (DNA): TGTGCCAGCAGCCTAGCAGACAGGAACACTGAAGCTTTCTTT. Based on the CDR3 plus reference TRBV7-2 and TRBJ1-1, the full variable domain is GAGVSQSPSNKVTEKGKDVELRCDPISGHTALYWYRQSLGQGLEFLIYFQGNSAPDKSGLPSDRFSAERTGGSVSTLTIQRTQQEDSAVYLCASSLADRNTEAFFGQGTRLTVV.

The chain is built from TRBV30 and TRBJ1-3; TRBD1 is a possible D gene (5 bases). Germline CDR1 GTSNPN, CDR2 SVGIG (reference sequence). V lost 5 bases and J lost 4, with 15 bases in between. This CDR3 contains 14 residues. For the CDR3, the DNA is TGTGCCTGGGGACGACCCGCAGGGGGAAACACCATATATTTT. Amino acid sequence: CAWGRPAGGNTIYF.

The rearrangement joins TRBV9 to TRBJ1-1; D unclear. The CDR3 contains 13 residues. V shed 4 bases and J shed 4 bases, with 11 bases lying between them. Germline V lookup: CDR1 SGDLS, CDR2 YYNGEE. CDR3 sequence (DNA): TGTGCCAGCAGCCTCAGGTTTAGCACTGAAGCTTTCTTT. This gives the protein CASSLRFSTEAFF.

The V gene is TRBV6-2 or TRBV6-3, the J gene TRBJ2-7; 11 bases line up with TRBD1. Germline V lookup: CDR1 MNHEY, CDR2 SVGEGT. With 0 bases clipped from V and 6 bases from J, the junction kept 10 bases outside the gene matches. This CDR3 contains 17 residues. CDR3: CASSYSRPGTGGFEQYF. The CDR3 DNA reads as TGTGCCAGCAGTTACTCGAGGCCCGGGACAGGGGGGTTCGAGCAGTACTTC.

The V and J genes are TRBV28 and TRBJ2-7; possible D gene TRBD1, 5 bases. The CDR3 loop spans 14 amino acids. Trimming left V 6 bases short and J 2 bases short, with 14 bases between. Germline loops: CDR1 MDHEN, CDR2 SYDVKM. The CDR3 protein is CASSPTARTYEQYF. The CDR3 region has the DNA TGTGCCAGCAGCCCGACAGCCCGCACCTACGAGCAGTACTTC.

This rearrangement joins TRBV5-6 to TRBJ1-2; possibly TRBD1 for D (6 bases). CDR1 and CDR2 from the germline V gene are SGHDT and YYEEEE. This CDR3 region has 13 residues. V was clipped by 2 bases and J by 8 bases, with 13 bases between them. CDR3 sequence (DNA): TGTGCCAGCAGCTTAGGGGGTACGTTGGGCTACACCTTC. It yields the protein CASSLGGTLGYTF.

DNA of the CDR3: TGTGCCAGCAGCTTAGGGCTAGGGGAGGGCTATGGCTACACCTTC. This translates into CASSLGLGEGYGYTF. This sequence joins TRBV7-8 and TRBJ1-2, with D perhaps matching TRBD1 (5 bases). The CDR3 loop spans 15 amino acids. The germline V and J ends were trimmed by 1 base and 4 bases, with 13 bases remaining between them. Germline CDR1 SGHVS, CDR2 FQNEAQ.

V is TRBV19 and J is TRBJ2-3; 9 nucleotides line up with TRBD2. The J segment lost 4 bases and the V segment lost 5 bases, leaving 4 bases of the junction unmatched. There are 14 residues in the CDR3. CDR1 and CDR2 from the germline V gene are LNHDA and SQIVND (reference sequence). The CDR3 spells CASSFGLASDTQYF. CDR3 in DNA: TGTGCCAGTAGTTTTGGACTAGCGTCAGATACGCAGTATTTT.

V and J are TRBV28 and TRBJ1-6; the match to TRBD1 covers 7 bases. The CDR3 runs 16 residues. Trimming cost V 5 bases and J 4 bases; bases outside gene matches: 8. From germline, CDR1 is MDHEN and CDR2 SYDVKM. CDR3 in amino acids: CASSPGGGTYNSPLHF. CDR3 coding DNA: TGTGCCAGCAGTCCAGGGGGAGGCACGTATAATTCACCCCTCCACTTT.

This chain connects TRBV3-1 (or the pseudogene TRBV3-2) to TRBJ2-7, with TRBD1 matching 9 bases. Germline values: CDR1 LGHDT, CDR2 YNNKEL (reference sequence). With 0 bases clipped from V and 3 bases from J, the junction kept 3 bases outside the gene matches. CDR3 length equals 15 residues. CDR3 region: CASSQDLTGGYEQYF. The CDR3 DNA sequence: TGTGCCAGCAGCCAAGATCTGACAGGGGGCTACGAGCAGTACTTC.

The chain uses TRBV12-1 and TRBJ1-5. TRBV12-1 is shown as a pseudogene. The CDR3 is 16 residues long. CDR3 loop: CASSPPRDNSNQPQHF. As DNA, the CDR3 is TGTGCCAGCAGCCCCCCGAGGGATAATAGCAATCAGCCCCAGCATTTT.

This chain connects TRBV6-2 or TRBV6-3 to TRBJ2-5, with 9 bases matching TRBD2. Germline CDR1 reads MNHEY; CDR2 reads SVGEGT. CDR3 length: 15 residues. With V trimmed by 5 bases and J by 5 bases, 9 bases remained unmatched. CDR3 loop: CASSKDRTSVETQYF. Here the CDR3 DNA reads TGTGCCAGCAGTAAGGATCGGACTAGCGTGGAGACCCAGTACTTC.